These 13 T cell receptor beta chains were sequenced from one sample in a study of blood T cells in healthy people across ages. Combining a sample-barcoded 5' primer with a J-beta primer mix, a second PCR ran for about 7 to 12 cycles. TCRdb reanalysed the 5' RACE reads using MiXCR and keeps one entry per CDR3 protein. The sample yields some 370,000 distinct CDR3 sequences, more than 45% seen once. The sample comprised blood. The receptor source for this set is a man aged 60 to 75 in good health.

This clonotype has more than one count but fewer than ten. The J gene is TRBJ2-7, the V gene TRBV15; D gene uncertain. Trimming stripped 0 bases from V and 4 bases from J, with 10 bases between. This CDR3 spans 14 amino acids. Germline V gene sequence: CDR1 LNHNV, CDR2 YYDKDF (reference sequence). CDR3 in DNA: TGTGCCACCAGCAGAGACAGAGGCAGTTACGAGCAGTACTTC. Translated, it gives CATSRDRGSYEQYF.

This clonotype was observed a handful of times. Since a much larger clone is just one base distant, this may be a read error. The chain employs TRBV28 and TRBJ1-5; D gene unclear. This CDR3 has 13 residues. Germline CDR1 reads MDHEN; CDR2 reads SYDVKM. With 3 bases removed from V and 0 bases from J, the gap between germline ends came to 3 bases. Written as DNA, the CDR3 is TGTGCCAGCAGTTTTGTTAGCAATCAGCCCCAGCATTTT. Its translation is CASSFVSNQPQHF.

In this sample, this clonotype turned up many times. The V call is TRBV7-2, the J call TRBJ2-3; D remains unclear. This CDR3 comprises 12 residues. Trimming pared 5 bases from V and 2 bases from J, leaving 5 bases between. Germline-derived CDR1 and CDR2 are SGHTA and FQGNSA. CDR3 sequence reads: CASSPPTDTQYF. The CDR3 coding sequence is TGTGCCAGCAGCCCCCCCACAGATACGCAGTATTTT.

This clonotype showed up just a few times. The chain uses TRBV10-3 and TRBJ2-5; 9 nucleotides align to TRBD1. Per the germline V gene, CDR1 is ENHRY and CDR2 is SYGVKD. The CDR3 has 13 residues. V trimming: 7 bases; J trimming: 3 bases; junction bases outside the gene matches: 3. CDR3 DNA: TGTGCCATCAACCGGGACAGGGAAGAGACCCAGTACTTC. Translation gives CAINRDREETQYF.

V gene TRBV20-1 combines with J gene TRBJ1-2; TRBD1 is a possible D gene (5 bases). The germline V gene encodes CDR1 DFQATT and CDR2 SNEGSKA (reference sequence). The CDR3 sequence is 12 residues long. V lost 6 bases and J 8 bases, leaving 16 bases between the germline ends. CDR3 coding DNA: TGCAGTGCCACACGGAGGGGCTACGGCTACACCTTC. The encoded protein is CSATRRGYGYTF.

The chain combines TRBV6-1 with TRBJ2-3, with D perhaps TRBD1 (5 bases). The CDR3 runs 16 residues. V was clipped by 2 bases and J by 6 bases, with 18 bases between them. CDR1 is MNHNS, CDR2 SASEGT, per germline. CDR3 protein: CASSERRRQGGDTQYF. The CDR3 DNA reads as TGTGCCAGCAGTGAACGGCGGCGGCAGGGTGGGGATACGCAGTATTTT.

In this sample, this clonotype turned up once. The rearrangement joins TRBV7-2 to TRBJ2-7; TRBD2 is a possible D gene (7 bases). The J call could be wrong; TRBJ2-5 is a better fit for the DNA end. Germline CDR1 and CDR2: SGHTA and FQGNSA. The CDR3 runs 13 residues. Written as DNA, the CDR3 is TGTGCCAGCAGCGGAGCAGGGGAGGGGACCCAGTACTTC. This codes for CASSGAGEGTQYF.

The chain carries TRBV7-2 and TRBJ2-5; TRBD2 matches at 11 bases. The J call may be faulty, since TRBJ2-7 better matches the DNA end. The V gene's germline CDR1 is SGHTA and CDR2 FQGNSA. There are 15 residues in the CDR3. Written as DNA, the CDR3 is TGTGCCAGCAGAGAAGCCGGGACTAGCGGCTACGAGCAGTACTTC. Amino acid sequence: CASREAGTSGYEQYF.

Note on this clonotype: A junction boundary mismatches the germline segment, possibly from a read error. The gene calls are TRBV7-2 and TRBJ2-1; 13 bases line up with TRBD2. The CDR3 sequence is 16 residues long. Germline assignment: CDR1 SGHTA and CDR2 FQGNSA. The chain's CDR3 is CSSSMTGTSGVGEQFF. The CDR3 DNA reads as TGTTCCAGCAGCATGACCGGGACTAGCGGGGTGGGTGAGCAGTTCTTC.

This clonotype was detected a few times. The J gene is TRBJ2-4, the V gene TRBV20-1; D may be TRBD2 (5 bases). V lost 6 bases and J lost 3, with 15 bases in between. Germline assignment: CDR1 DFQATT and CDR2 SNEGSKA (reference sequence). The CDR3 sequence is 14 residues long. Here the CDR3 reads CSAYRTGNKNIQYF. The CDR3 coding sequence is TGCAGTGCCTATCGCACGGGGAACAAAAACATTCAGTACTTC.

The CDR3 DNA reads TGTGCCAGCAGCTCACAGGGGGGTGTCTTGAGGGAGACCCAGTACTTC. Its protein is CASSSQGGVLRETQYF. The chain uses TRBV7-3 and TRBJ2-5; 8 bases align to TRBD1. The CDR3 loop spans 16 amino acids. V was pared by 4 bases and J by 5 bases, with 12 bases of the junction left unmatched. The V gene's germline CDR1 is SGHTA and CDR2 FQGTGA.

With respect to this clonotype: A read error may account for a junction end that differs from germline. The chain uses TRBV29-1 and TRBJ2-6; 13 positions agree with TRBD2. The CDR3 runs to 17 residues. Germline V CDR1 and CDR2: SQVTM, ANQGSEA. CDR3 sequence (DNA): TGCAGCGTCCTCGGACTAGCGGGAGAGCGTGGGGCCAACGTCCCGACTTTC. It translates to CSVLGLAGERGANVPTF.

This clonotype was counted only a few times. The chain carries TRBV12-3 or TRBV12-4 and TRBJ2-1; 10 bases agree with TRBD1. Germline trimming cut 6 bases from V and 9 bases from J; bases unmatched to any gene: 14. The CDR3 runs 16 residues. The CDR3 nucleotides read TGTGCCAGCAGACTTACCGGGACAGGGGAAAAGGGTGAGCAGTTCTTC. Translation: CASRLTGTGEKGEQFF.